Listed below are T cell receptor beta chains from one sample, sequenced in a study of blood T cell repertoires in COVID-19. Produced via immunoSEQ multiplex PCR; TCRdb's table is partial and in-frame only. The repertoire holds 70,000 or so clones, with 76% as singletons. The sequencing input was peripheral blood. Receptors originate from a man in his fifties or sixties with COVID-19, enrolled during active disease. Both conserved end residues are part of each CDR3. A D gene is named only where the DNA matches it firmly. The size of a clone is reported for some rows only, either as once, few or many, or as a class for expanded clones.

>TRBJ2-1|-|TRBV5-1|TRBD2
CASRKDGGSYNEQFF
TGCGCCAGCAGGAAGGACGGGGGGTCCTACAATGAGCAGTTCTTC
>TRBJ1-1|-|TRBV9|-
CASSVTENTEAFF
TGTGCCAGCAGCGTTACAGAGAACACTGAAGCTTTCTTT
>TRBJ1-1|-|TRBV6-1|-
CASSEKAGTEAFF
TGTGCCAGCAGTGAAAAGGCGGGGACTGAAGCTTTCTTT
>TRBJ1-5|-|TRBV2|-
CASSGDDGGVSQPQHF
TGTGCCAGCAGTGGGGATGATGGAGGGGTTAGTCAGCCCCAGCATTTT
>TRBJ2-4|-|TRBV2|TRBD1
CASRQGEGIQYF
TGTGCCAGCCGACAGGGAGAAGGCATTCAGTACTTC
>TRBJ1-3|-|TRBV5-1|TRBD1
CASSLNPGQGGNTIYF
TGCGCCAGCAGCTTGAACCCAGGACAGGGAGGAAACACCATATATTTT
>TRBJ2-2|-|TRBV3-1/TRBV3-2|-
CASSQFSGLAGELFF
TGTGCCAGCAGCCAGTTTTCCGGGTTGGCCGGGGAGCTGTTTTTT
>TRBJ1-2|once|TRBV19|TRBD1
CASSIEVGTGDSGYTF
TGTGCCAGTAGTATAGAAGTCGGGACAGGGGACTCTGGCTACACCTTC
>TRBJ2-6|-|TRBV4-1|-
CASRSPVSGANVLTF
TGCGCCAGCAGATCTCCGGTCTCTGGGGCCAACGTCCTGACTTTC
>TRBJ2-2|-|TRBV7-3|TRBD2
CASSFSSGGHTGELFF
TGTGCCAGCAGCTTTTCTAGCGGGGGACACACCGGGGAGCTGTTTTTT
>TRBJ1-1|-|TRBV7-3|TRBD1
CASSLAGGSTEAFF
TGTGCCAGCAGCTTGGCAGGGGGGAGCACTGAAGCTTTCTTT
>TRBJ2-7|-|TRBV9|TRBD1
CASSVTGEEQYF
TGTGCCAGCAGCGTCACAGGGGAAGAGCAGTACTTC
>TRBJ1-4|-|TRBV19|-
CASSNSIKEGGNEKLFF
TGTGCCAGTAGCAACTCGATTAAGGAGGGAGGTAATGAAAAACTGTTTTTT
>TRBJ2-2|-|TRBV5-1|-
CASSLAGNTGELFF
TGCGCCAGCAGCTTGGCAGGGAACACCGGGGAGCTGTTTTTT
>TRBJ2-5|-|TRBV19|TRBD2
CATTGGLAGGLETQYF
TGTGCCACCACCGGTGGTCTAGCGGGGGGGCTAGAGACCCAGTACTTC
>TRBJ2-1|-|TRBV7-9|TRBD2
CASSTPRLAAYNEQFF
TGTGCCAGCAGCACCCCTCGACTAGCAGCCTACAATGAGCAGTTCTTC
>TRBJ2-6|-|TRBV7-2|-
CASRGGRGRLSGANVLTF
TGTGCCAGCAGGGGGGGACGAGGCCGACTCTCTGGGGCCAACGTCCTGACTTTC
>TRBJ2-7|once|TRBV23-1|TRBD1
CASTPTGLAYEQYF
TGCGCCAGCACCCCGACAGGGTTAGCCTACGAGCAGTACTTC
>TRBJ1-2|-|TRBV24-1|TRBD1
CATSFPGQGVGYTF
TGTGCCACCAGCTTCCCGGGACAGGGGGTTGGCTACACCTTC
>TRBJ2-1|-|TRBV6-5|TRBD2
CASSLAVRYNEQFF
TGTGCCAGCAGTCTAGCGGTGCGGTACAATGAGCAGTTCTTC
>TRBJ2-5|-|TRBV14|TRBD2
CASSQRLAGMTQYF
TGTGCCAGCAGCCAACGCCTAGCGGGTATGACCCAGTACTTC
>TRBJ1-2|once|TRBV6-5|-
CASNPATGLNYGYTF
TGTGCCAGCAATCCCGCGACAGGCTTGAACTATGGCTACACCTTC
>TRBJ2-3|-|TRBV4-1|TRBD2
CASSQTSGRRADTQYF
TGCGCCAGCAGCCAGACTAGCGGGAGACGCGCAGATACGCAGTATTTT
>TRBJ2-1|few|TRBV7-3|-
CASSLAGRPMDEQFF
TGTGCCAGCAGCTTAGCGGGGCGCCCAATGGATGAGCAGTTCTTC